The 32 T cell receptor beta chains presented below share a single source sample, sequenced in a study of T cell changes during pregnancy in multiple sclerosis. The method was immunoSEQ multiplex PCR; TCRdb's version includes in-frame clones alone and lacks a portion of them. The table lists roughly 64,000 clones, about 92% of them singletons. Sequenced material: peripheral blood, taken in the third trimester of pregnancy. Receptor source: a female donor in good health, enrolled as a control in a pregnancy study.

CDR3 nucleotides: TGTGCCAGCAGCTTTGGGACAGGGGGGGTATTCACCGGGGAGCTGTTTTTT. Translation: CASSFGTGGVFTGELFF. The V and J genes are TRBV5-6 and TRBJ2-2, with TRBD1 matching over 11 bases. CDR1 and CDR2 from the germline V gene are SGHDT and YYEEEE. V was pared by 2 bases and J by 4 bases, with 7 bases of the junction left unmatched. This CDR3 has 17 amino acids. Full variable domain (rest looked up from reference TRBV5-6 and TRBJ2-2): DAGVTQSPTHLIKTRGQQVTLRCSPKSGHDTVSWYQQALGQGPQFIFQYYEEEERQRGNFPDRFSGHQFPNYSSELNVNALLLGDSALYLCASSFGTGGVFTGELFFGEGSRLTVL.

This clone was observed a handful of times. V and J are TRBV20-1 and TRBJ1-1; unclear D gene. V lost 6 bases to trimming and J lost 11 bases, with 7 bases between them. This CDR3 is 8 amino acids long. Germline V gene data show CDR1 as DFQATT and CDR2 as SNEGSKA (reference sequence). In DNA, the CDR3 is TGCAGTGCGTCGCGGGCTTTCTTT. Translated, it gives CSASRAFF.

This chain uses TRBV6-5 with TRBJ2-7; D ambiguous. The germline V gene encodes CDR1 MNHEY and CDR2 SVGAGI. The CDR3 sequence is 13 residues long. V was cut by 8 bases and J by 0 bases, with 11 bases left in between. The CDR3: CASLAASSYEQYF. CDR3 sequence (DNA): TGTGCCAGCTTGGCAGCGAGCTCCTACGAGCAGTACTTC.

This chain connects TRBV2 to TRBJ2-3; TRBD2 is a possible D gene (6 bases). CDR1 is SNHLY and CDR2 is FYNNEI in the germline V gene. CDR3 length: 15 residues. The V gene lost 4 bases and the J gene lost 4 bases, with 15 bases spanning the gap. CDR3 residues: CASSARLVTADTQYF. In DNA, the CDR3 is TGTGCCAGCAGTGCCAGACTAGTAACCGCAGATACGCAGTATTTT.

The V and J genes are TRBV5-1 and TRBJ2-3; 14 bases are shared with TRBD2. Per germline, CDR1 SGHRS and CDR2 YFSETQ. Trimming removed 4 bases from V and 1 base from J; junction bases left unmatched: 8. CDR3 length: 18 amino acids. The CDR3 region has the DNA TGCGCCAGCAGCCCTGGACTAGCGGGAGGACCTGGCACAGATACGCAGTATTTT. Residues: CASSPGLAGGPGTDTQYF. The whole variable domain, filled in from reference TRBV5-1 and TRBJ2-3, reads KAGVTQTPRYLIKTRGQQVTLSCSPISGHRSVSWYQQTPGQGLQFLFEYFSETQRNKGNFPGRFSGRQFSNSRSEMNVSTLELGDSALYLCASSPGLAGGPGTDTQYFGPGTRLTVL.

The rearrangement links TRBV7-2 to TRBJ2-1; D not certain. The CDR3 extends over 15 amino acids. The V end was cut by 1 base, the J end by 8 bases, with 15 bases between. The V gene's germline CDR1 is SGHTA and CDR2 FQGNSA. DNA for the CDR3: TGTGCCAGCAGCTTAGGGCCGAGAAAAGAGGATGAGCAGTTCTTC. Translated, it gives CASSLGPRKEDEQFF.

The CDR3 sequence is CASSRTSGRVSYNEQFF. The CDR3 DNA follows: TGTGCCAGCAGCCGGACTAGCGGGAGGGTCTCCTACAATGAGCAGTTCTTC. The chain carries TRBV7-9 and TRBJ2-1; 15 nucleotides align to TRBD2. The V segment lost 5 bases and the J segment 0 bases; nucleotides outside the gene matches: 2. Germline assignment: CDR1 SEHNR and CDR2 FQNEAQ (reference sequence). The CDR3 has 17 amino acids.

The DNA of the CDR3 is TGTGCCAGCAGTCCCTATGGGGGGTCCTACTCTGGGGCCAACGTCCTGACTTTC. It translates to CASSPYGGSYSGANVLTF. The V and J genes are TRBV28 and TRBJ2-6; D is possibly TRBD2 (6 bases). V dropped 5 bases and J dropped 0 bases, with 17 bases sitting between them. Germline V CDR1 and CDR2: MDHEN, SYDVKM. This CDR3 has 18 amino acids.

V is TRBV11-2 and J is TRBJ1-4; possibly TRBD1 for D (5 bases). V was shortened by 5 bases and J by 12 bases, with 13 bases between the two germline ends. Germline CDR1 and CDR2: SGHAT and FQNNGV. This CDR3 region has 12 residues. Here the CDR3 DNA reads TGTGCCAGCAGCGCTGGGAGGGACCAACTGTTTTTT. It encodes CASSAGRDQLFF.

V and J are TRBV11-2 and TRBJ1-2; 7 bases map to TRBD1. The germline CDR1 and CDR2 sequences are SGHAT and FQNNGV. This CDR3 has 15 amino acids. The V and J ends lost 5 bases and 4 bases, in that order; junction bases with no gene match: 10. The CDR3 DNA reads TGTGCCAGCAGCCCGGAGGGGGCGTGGTCCTATGGCTACACCTTC. It encodes CASSPEGAWSYGYTF.

This CDR3 reads CASSLDFPRLVGQETQYF. The CDR3 nucleotides are TGTGCCAGCAGCTTAGATTTCCCTCGACTAGTTGGGCAAGAGACCCAGTACTTC. The V call is TRBV7-2, the J call TRBJ2-5, with D maybe TRBD2 (6 bases). The germline V and J ends were trimmed by 1 base and 2 bases, with 20 bases remaining between them. Looked up from germline, CDR1 is SGHTA and CDR2 is FQGNSA. The CDR3 sequence is 18 residues long.

The V call is TRBV15, the J call TRBJ2-2; TRBD2 agrees at 7 bases. The germline CDR1 and CDR2 sequences are LNHNV and YYDKDF (reference sequence). There are 17 residues in the CDR3. Losses at the gene ends were 3 bases for V and 6 bases for J; bases not matched to a gene: 13. In DNA, the CDR3 is TGTGCCACCAGCAGGATTGGGCGGGGGACTCTCCCCGGGGAGCTGTTTTTT. Protein sequence: CATSRIGRGTLPGELFF.

This clone was observed a single time. The gene calls are TRBV18 and TRBJ1-2; D is perhaps TRBD1 (6 bases). The germline CDR1 and CDR2 sequences are KGHSH and LQKENI. CDR3 size: 15 residues. V lost 3 bases and J 1 base, leaving 12 bases between the germline ends. CDR3 coding DNA: TGTGCCAGCTCACCGGGGGCCGTGGTTAACTATGGCTACACCTTC. It translates to CASSPGAVVNYGYTF.

The rearrangement links TRBV19 to TRBJ1-5, with 7 bases that match TRBD1. With V trimmed by 6 bases and J by 4 bases, 6 bases remained unmatched. This CDR3 is built from 14 residues. Germline V gives CDR1 LNHDA, CDR2 SQIVND (reference sequence). Here the CDR3 DNA reads TGTGCCAGTAGACCCGGACAGGAAAATCAGCCCCAGCATTTT. It encodes CASRPGQENQPQHF.

The V call is TRBV4-3, the J call TRBJ2-3; 8 nucleotides agree with TRBD2. V shed 3 bases and J 2 bases; nucleotides not matched to a gene: 7. This CDR3 is built from 16 residues. In germline, CDR1 is LGHNA, CDR2 YSLEER. The CDR3 nucleotides read TGCGCCAGCAGCCAGACGAGCGGGGGAAACACAGATACGCAGTATTTT. It yields the protein CASSQTSGGNTDTQYF.

In nucleotides, the CDR3 is TGTGCCAGTCACCGGGGGGGGACGAACACTGAAGCTTTCTTT. Translation gives CASHRGGTNTEAFF. This sequence joins TRBV19 and TRBJ1-1; D is possibly TRBD1 (5 bases). The CDR3 is 14 amino acids. Trimming cost V 8 bases and J 1 base, with 14 bases left between them. Germline lookup yields CDR1 LNHDA and CDR2 SQIVND (reference sequence).

V is TRBV27 and J is TRBJ1-1, with 10 bases identical to TRBD1. V was clipped by 2 bases and J by 4 bases; unmatched bases: 7. CDR3 length: 16 residues. From germline, CDR1 is MNHEY and CDR2 SMNVEV (reference sequence). The CDR3 DNA follows: TGTGCCAGCAGTTTAGGGACAGGGGTTGGGGTCACTGAAGCTTTCTTT. Its translation is CASSLGTGVGVTEAFF.

The chain combines TRBV2 with TRBJ2-6, with a weak D call TRBD2 (6 bases). Germline CDR1 reads SNHLY; CDR2 reads FYNNEI. The V and J ends lost 6 bases and 4 bases respectively, with 16 bases between them. This CDR3 has 16 amino acids. The CDR3 reads CASSLGGGSGANVLTF. The CDR3 DNA is TGTGCCAGCAGCCTCGGTGGGGGGTCCGGGGCCAACGTCCTGACTTTC.

The CDR3 protein is CSVRRDSYGYTF. The CDR3 region has the DNA TGCAGCGTTCGCCGGGACAGCTATGGCTACACCTTC. The chain uses TRBV29-1 and TRBJ1-2, with 7 bases that match TRBD1. The germline CDR1 and CDR2 sequences are SQVTM and ANQGSEA. The CDR3 has 12 residues. With 5 bases clipped from V and 4 bases from J, the junction kept 4 bases outside the gene matches.

The V gene is TRBV19, the J gene TRBJ2-2; D is possibly TRBD2 (7 bases). The CDR3 extends over 14 amino acids. Per the germline V gene, CDR1 is LNHDA and CDR2 is SQIVND (reference sequence). V dropped 7 bases and J dropped 6 bases, with 15 bases sitting between them. The CDR3 loop reads CASMGREGAGELFF. The DNA for the CDR3 is TGTGCCAGTATGGGCAGGGAGGGGGCCGGGGAGCTGTTTTTT.

The CDR3 nucleotides read TGTGCCAGCAGCTTGGTAAGCGACAGTCTCTATGGCTACACCTTC. It encodes CASSLVSDSLYGYTF. The gene calls are TRBV5-6 and TRBJ1-2, with D perhaps TRBD1 (5 bases). Germline values: CDR1 SGHDT, CDR2 YYEEEE. Deletions cut 0 bases from V and 4 bases from J, with 13 bases between. The CDR3 length is 15 residues.

This sequence joins TRBV10-2 and TRBJ1-2; 10 bases are a match to TRBD1. This CDR3 has 14 residues. Germline lookup yields CDR1 WSHSY and CDR2 SAAADI. J lost 7 bases, V lost 8 bases, and 10 bases had no gene match. DNA for the CDR3: TGCGCCAGCCAAATTGACAGGGGGCGGGCTGGCTACACCTTC. Residues: CASQIDRGRAGYTF.

The chain has TRBV5-6 and TRBJ2-2, with D possibly matching TRBD2 (6 bases). V was clipped by 2 bases and J by 4 bases, with 15 bases between them. CDR1 SGHDT and CDR2 YYEEEE come from the germline V gene. This CDR3 comprises 16 residues. DNA for the CDR3: TGTGCCAGCAGCTTTCCGGGAGATACGGGCACCGGGGAGCTGTTTTTT. Its translation: CASSFPGDTGTGELFF. The full variable domain, rest sourced from reference TRBV5-6 and TRBJ2-2, is DAGVTQSPTHLIKTRGQQVTLRCSPKSGHDTVSWYQQALGQGPQFIFQYYEEEERQRGNFPDRFSGHQFPNYSSELNVNALLLGDSALYLCASSFPGDTGTGELFFGEGSRLTVL.

The chain links TRBV6-1 to TRBJ1-3, with a weak D call TRBD1 (5 bases). Trimming cost V 2 bases and J 4 bases, with 6 bases left between them. The CDR3 sequence is 13 residues long. The V gene's germline CDR1 is MNHNS and CDR2 SASEGT. The CDR3 loop is CASSEWGGNTIYF. CDR3 bases: TGTGCCAGCAGTGAATGGGGCGGAAACACCATATATTTT.

This chain uses TRBV5-5 with TRBJ1-3; D is undetermined. V lost 1 base and J 4 bases, leaving 6 bases between the germline ends. The CDR3 covers 13 residues. In germline, CDR1 is SGHKS, CDR2 YYEKEE (reference sequence). The CDR3: CASSLTGGNTIYF. The CDR3 DNA reads TGTGCCAGCAGCTTGACGGGGGGAAACACCATATATTTT.

The chain is built from TRBV7-2 and TRBJ1-2; D gene uncertain. The CDR3 is 13 amino acids. The germline V gene has CDR1 SGHTA and CDR2 FQGNSA. V was trimmed by 5 bases and J by 5 bases, leaving 12 bases between them. CDR3 nucleotide sequence: TGTGCCAGCAGCCCTTTTCGGGAGTATGGCTACACCTTC. Translated, it gives CASSPFREYGYTF.

The genes are TRBV2 and TRBJ1-2; the D is unclear. Germline V gene sequence: CDR1 SNHLY, CDR2 FYNNEI. CDR3 length equals 15 residues. The V and J ends lost 2 bases and 7 bases respectively, with 17 bases between them. The CDR3 DNA follows: TGTGCCAGCAGTGAACGGTCCAACCCAAGTCTTGGCTACACCTTC. It translates to CASSERSNPSLGYTF.

The CDR3 here is CATGPDSYEQYF. DNA of the CDR3: TGTGCCACTGGGCCGGACAGCTACGAGCAGTACTTC. The V gene is TRBV27, the J gene TRBJ2-7; maybe TRBD1 (6 bases). V was trimmed by 10 bases and J by 3 bases, leaving 13 bases between them. CDR1 is MNHEY and CDR2 is SMNVEV in the germline V gene (reference sequence). This CDR3 is 12 amino acids long.

The gene calls are TRBV7-9 and TRBJ2-1; 13 bases agree with TRBD2. Germline V CDR1 and CDR2: SEHNR, FQNEAQ (reference sequence). V shed 2 bases and J 4 bases; nucleotides not matched to a gene: 2. The CDR3 sequence is 16 residues long. CDR3 nucleotides: TGTGCCAGCAGCTTAAGACTAGCGGGGGGATACAATGAGCAGTTCTTC. This translates into CASSLRLAGGYNEQFF.

Here the CDR3 DNA reads TGTGCCGACCGAAGGGGAGGAGAGCAGTTCTTC. This encodes CADRRGGEQFF. The chain links TRBV7-9 to TRBJ2-1, with D perhaps matching TRBD2 (6 bases). The CDR3 is made up of 11 amino acids. V dropped 11 bases and J dropped 10 bases, with 15 bases sitting between them. Per germline, CDR1 SEHNR and CDR2 FQNEAQ (reference sequence). The variable domain in full, completed from reference TRBV7-9 and TRBJ2-1, reads DTGVSQNPRHKITKRGQNVTFRCDPISEHNRLYWYRQTLGQGPEFLTYFQNEAQLEKSRLLSDRFSAERPKGSFSTLEIQRTEQGDSAMYLCADRRGGEQFFGPGTRLTVL.

The chain combines TRBV6-6 with TRBJ2-7; D might be TRBD2 (5 bases). Trimming removed 6 bases from V and 0 bases from J, with 9 bases in between. The CDR3 is 13 residues long. Germline V lookup: CDR1 MNHNY, CDR2 SVGAGI (reference sequence). This chain's CDR3 is CASRPGISYEQYF. The CDR3, as DNA: TGTGCCAGCAGGCCCGGGATCTCCTACGAGCAGTACTTC.

Only a few counts were recorded for this clone. The genes are TRBV5-1 and TRBJ1-1; possible D gene TRBD1, 5 bases. CDR1 and CDR2 from the germline V gene are SGHRS and YFSETQ. The germline V and J ends were trimmed by 4 bases and 1 base, with 11 bases remaining between them. The CDR3 is made up of 14 amino acids. CDR3 residues: CASSPLGANTEAFF. CDR3 nucleotide sequence: TGCGCCAGCAGCCCTCTTGGGGCGAACACTGAAGCTTTCTTT.